This T cell receptor (beta chain) was captured in a study of blood T cell repertoires in COVID-19. Study background: The study drew acute and convalescent COVID-19 samples from the United States, Italy and Spain.

The CDR3 is 14 amino acids. Trimming cost V 6 bases and J 6 bases; bases outside gene matches: 3. Per the germline V gene, CDR1 is MNHEY and CDR2 is SMNVEV (reference sequence). Seattle enrolled patients during active infection and tracked them longitudinally. Methods used by the authors: Nucleated cell number was recorded as an estimate derived from reference gene primer amplification. Assay: immunoSEQ multiplex PCR; the TCRdb copy retains only in-frame clones and omits some. The D gene and trimming were derived from the DNA, and the V and J assignments and clone size from that table. The sample lists a few hundred thousand clones; roughly nine tenths were seen once.

Sequenced material: peripheral blood. The chain recombines TRBV27 with TRBJ2-2; 11 nucleotides align to TRBD1. This TCR derives from a woman younger than 45 with COVID-19, enrolled during active disease. CDR3 bases: TGTGCCAGCAGACGGACAGGGGGCCCCGGGGAGCTGTTTTTT. This gives the protein CASRRTGGPGELFF.